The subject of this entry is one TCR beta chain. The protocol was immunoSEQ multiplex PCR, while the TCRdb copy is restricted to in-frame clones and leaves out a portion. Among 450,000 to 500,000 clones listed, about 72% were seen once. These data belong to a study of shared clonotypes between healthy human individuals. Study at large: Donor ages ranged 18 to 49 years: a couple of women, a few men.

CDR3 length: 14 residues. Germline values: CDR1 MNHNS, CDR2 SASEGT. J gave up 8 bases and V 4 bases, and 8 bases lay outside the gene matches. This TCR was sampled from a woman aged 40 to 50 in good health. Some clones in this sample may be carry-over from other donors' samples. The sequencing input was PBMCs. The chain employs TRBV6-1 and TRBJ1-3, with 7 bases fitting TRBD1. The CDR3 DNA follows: TGTGCCAGCAGTGCGACAGGGACGGTCTACACCATATATTTT. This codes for CASSATGTVYTIYF.